What follows describes a single T cell receptor beta chain. What it binds is unknown. This sample is part of a study of T cell responses to AZD1222 COVID-19 vaccine. Trimming took 5 bases from V and 1 from J, leaving 12 bases between them. This CDR3 region has 15 residues. Looked up from germline, CDR1 is LNHDA and CDR2 is SQIVND (reference sequence). Study conclusions and caveats: Repertoires were sampled only after the peak T cell response. Seropositive AZD1222 recipients at baseline numbered only five to seven. The reported proportion of spike-specific TCRs targeting unmutated variant regions was nearly half.

Libraries were prepared by immunoSEQ multiplex PCR; TCRdb keeps only in-frame clonotypes and omits some of them. The profile covers approximately 200,000 clones, with 80% to 90% appearing a single time and 2.7% taken by the ten largest. This TCR was recovered from an adult in good health. Sequenced here: peripheral blood, sampled on day 0 of MenACWY control vaccination. This rearrangement joins TRBV19 to TRBJ1-5, with D maybe TRBD1 (6 bases). The CDR3 loop reads CASSYGQTSNQPQHF. The CDR3 nucleotides are TGTGCCAGTAGTTATGGACAGACCAGCAATCAGCCCCAGCATTTT. The whole variable domain, filled in from reference TRBV19 and TRBJ1-5, reads DGGITQSPKYLFRKEGQNVTLSCEQNLNHDAMYWYRQDPGQGLRLIYYSQIVNDFQKGDIAEGYSVSREKKESFPLTVTSAQKNPTAFYLCASSYGQTSNQPQHFGDGTRLSIL.